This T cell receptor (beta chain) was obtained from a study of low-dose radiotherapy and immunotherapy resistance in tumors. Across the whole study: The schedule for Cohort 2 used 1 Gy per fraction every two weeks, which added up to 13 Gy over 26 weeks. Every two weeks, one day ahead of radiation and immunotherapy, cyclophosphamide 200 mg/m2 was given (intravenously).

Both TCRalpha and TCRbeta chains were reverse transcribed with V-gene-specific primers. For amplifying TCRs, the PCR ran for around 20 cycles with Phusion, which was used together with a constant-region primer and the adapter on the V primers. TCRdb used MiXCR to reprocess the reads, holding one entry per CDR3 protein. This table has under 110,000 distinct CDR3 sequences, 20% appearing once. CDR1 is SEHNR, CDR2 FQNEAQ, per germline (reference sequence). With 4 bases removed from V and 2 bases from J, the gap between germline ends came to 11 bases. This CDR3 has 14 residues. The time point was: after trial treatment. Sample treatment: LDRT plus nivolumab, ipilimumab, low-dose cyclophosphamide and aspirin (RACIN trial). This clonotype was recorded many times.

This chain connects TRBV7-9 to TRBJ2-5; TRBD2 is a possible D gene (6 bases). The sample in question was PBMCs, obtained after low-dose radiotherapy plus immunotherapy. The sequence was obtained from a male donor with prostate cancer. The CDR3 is CASSYSGTQETQYF. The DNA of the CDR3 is TGTGCCAGCAGCTACAGTGGGACTCAAGAGACCCAGTACTTC.